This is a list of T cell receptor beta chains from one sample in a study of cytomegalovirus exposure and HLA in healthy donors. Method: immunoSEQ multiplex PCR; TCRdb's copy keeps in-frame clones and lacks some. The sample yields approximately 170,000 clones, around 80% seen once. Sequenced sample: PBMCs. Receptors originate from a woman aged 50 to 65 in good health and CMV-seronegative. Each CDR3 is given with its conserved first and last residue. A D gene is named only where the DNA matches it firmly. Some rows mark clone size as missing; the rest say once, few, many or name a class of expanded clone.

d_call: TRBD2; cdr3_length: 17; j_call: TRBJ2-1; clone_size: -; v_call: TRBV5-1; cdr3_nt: TGCGCCAGCAGCTCCGGGACTAGCGGGAGTTCGTACAATGAGCAGTTCTTC; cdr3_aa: CASSSGTSGSSYNEQFF
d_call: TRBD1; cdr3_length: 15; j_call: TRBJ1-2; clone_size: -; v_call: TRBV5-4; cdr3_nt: TGTGCCAGCAGCTTGGTAGGGGGCCGCGACTATGGCTACACCTTC; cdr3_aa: CASSLVGGRDYGYTF
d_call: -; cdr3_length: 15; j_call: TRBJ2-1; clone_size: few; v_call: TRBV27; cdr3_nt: TGTGCCAGCAGTTTTCTCCCTCCTCGGGAGAACGAGCAGTTCTTC; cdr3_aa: CASSFLPPRENEQFF
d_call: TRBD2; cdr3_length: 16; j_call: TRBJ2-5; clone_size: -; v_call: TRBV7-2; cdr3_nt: TGTGCCAGCAGCTTAGTCCTAGCGGGAGGGGGAGAGACCCAGTACTTC; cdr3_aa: CASSLVLAGGGETQYF
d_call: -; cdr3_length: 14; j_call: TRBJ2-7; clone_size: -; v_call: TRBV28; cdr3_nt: TGTGCCAGCAGTTTAATCTCCCCCTCCTACGAGCAGTACTTC; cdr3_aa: CASSLISPSYEQYF
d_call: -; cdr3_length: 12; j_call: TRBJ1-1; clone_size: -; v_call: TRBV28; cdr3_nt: TGTGCCAGCAGTAATCCCGGGGGGGGAGCTTTCTTT; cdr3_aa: CASSNPGGGAFF
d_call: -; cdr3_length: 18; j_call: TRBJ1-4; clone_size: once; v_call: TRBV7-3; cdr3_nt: TGTGCCAGCAGCTCTAGGGGTGGGGGGGCAGCTTCCCGCTCCAAACTGTTTTTT; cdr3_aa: CASSSRGGGAASRSKLFF
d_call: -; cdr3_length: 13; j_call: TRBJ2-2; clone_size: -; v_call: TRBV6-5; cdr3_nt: TGTGCCAGCAGGCACAGGGACACCGGGGAGCTGTTTTTT; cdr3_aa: CASRHRDTGELFF
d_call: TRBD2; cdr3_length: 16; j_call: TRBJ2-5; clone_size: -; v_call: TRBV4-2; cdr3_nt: TGTGCCAGCAGCCAATTCGTCACGGGGGGGCAAGAGACCCAGTACTTC; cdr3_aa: CASSQFVTGGQETQYF
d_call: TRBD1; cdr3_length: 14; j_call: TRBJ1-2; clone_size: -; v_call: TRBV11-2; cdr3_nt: TGTGCCAGCAGCCAAGAGACAGGGAACTATGGCTACACCTTC; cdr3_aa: CASSQETGNYGYTF
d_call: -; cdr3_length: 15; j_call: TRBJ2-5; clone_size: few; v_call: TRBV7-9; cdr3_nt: TGTGCCAGCAGGGGAGCGACAGGAGTTCAAGAGACCCAGTACTTC; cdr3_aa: CASRGATGVQETQYF
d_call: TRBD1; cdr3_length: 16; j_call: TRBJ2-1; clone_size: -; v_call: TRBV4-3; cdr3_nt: TGCGCCAGCAGCCCGAGGGGGGACAGGGTTAACAATGAGCAGTTCTTC; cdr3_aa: CASSPRGDRVNNEQFF
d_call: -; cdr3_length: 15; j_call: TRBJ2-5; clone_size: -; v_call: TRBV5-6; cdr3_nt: TGTGCCAGCAGCACACGGTCCGGGAGCCTTGAGACCCAGTACTTC; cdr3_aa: CASSTRSGSLETQYF
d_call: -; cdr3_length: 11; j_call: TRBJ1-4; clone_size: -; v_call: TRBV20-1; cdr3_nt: TGCAGTGCTAGAAGCCTCGTCAAACTGTTTTTT; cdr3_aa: CSARSLVKLFF
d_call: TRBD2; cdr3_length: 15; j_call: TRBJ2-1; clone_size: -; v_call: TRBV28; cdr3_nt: TGTGCCAGCAGTTTACCCCGGACTAGCGACAATGAGCAGTTCTTC; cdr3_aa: CASSLPRTSDNEQFF
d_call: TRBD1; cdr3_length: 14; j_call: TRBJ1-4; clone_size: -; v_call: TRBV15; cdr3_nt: TGTGCCACCAGCAGAGATACAGGGGACAAAAAACTGTTTTTT; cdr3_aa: CATSRDTGDKKLFF
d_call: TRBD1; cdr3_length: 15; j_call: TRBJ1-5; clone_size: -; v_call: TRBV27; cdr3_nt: TGTGCCAGCAGTCGGGACAGCCGTTTCAATCAGCCCCAGCATTTT; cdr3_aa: CASSRDSRFNQPQHF
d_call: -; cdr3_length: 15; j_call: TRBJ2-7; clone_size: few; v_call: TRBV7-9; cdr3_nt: TGTGCCAGCAGCTCCGACAGGTGGAGCTCCTACGAGCAGTACTTC; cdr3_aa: CASSSDRWSSYEQYF
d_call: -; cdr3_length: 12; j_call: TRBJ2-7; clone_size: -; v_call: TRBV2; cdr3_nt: TGTGCCAGCAGGGGGGGGCCCTACGAGCAGTACTTC; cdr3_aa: CASRGGPYEQYF
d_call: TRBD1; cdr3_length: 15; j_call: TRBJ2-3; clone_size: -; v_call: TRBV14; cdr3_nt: TGTGCCAGCAGCCAAATTCCAGGACAGGGGCGTACGCAGTATTTT; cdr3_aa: CASSQIPGQGRTQYF
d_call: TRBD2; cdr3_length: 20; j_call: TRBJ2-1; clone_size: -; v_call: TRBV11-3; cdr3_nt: TGTGCCAGCAGCTTAGCGACAGGGTCTAGCGGGGGGGTCGGAATCAATGAGCAGTTCTTC; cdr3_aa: CASSLATGSSGGVGINEQFF
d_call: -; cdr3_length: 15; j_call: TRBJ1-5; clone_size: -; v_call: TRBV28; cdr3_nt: TGTGCCAGCAGCCCCCCACCGGGGGTGTTACAGCCCCAGCATTTT; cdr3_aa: CASSPPPGVLQPQHF
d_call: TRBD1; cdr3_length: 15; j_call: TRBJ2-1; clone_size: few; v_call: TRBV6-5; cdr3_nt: TGTGCCAGCAGCCCGGACAGGGGCGCTAACAATGAGCAGTTCTTC; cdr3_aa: CASSPDRGANNEQFF
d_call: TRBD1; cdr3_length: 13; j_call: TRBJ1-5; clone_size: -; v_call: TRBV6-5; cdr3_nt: TGTGCCAGCAGCCAGGGGGCTCGGCAGCCCCAGCATTTT; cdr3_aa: CASSQGARQPQHF
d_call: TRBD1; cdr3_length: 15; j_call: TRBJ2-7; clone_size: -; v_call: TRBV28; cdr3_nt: TGTGCCAGCAGTTCGCCCGGGACAGGAGCCTACGAGCAGTACTTC; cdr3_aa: CASSSPGTGAYEQYF
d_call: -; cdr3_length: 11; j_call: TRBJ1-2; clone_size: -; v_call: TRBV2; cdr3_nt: TGTGCCAGCAGTGCGCAGTATGGCTACACCTTC; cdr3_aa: CASSAQYGYTF
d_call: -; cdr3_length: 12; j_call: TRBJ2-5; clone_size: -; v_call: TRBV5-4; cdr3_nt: TGTGCCAGCAGTACGGACACAGAGACCCAGTACTTC; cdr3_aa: CASSTDTETQYF
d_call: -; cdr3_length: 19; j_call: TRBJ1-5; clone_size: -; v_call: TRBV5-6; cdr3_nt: TGTGCCAGCAGCCGAAAAGGGACGGGAGGAAATTTTCCACATCAGCCCCAGCATTTT; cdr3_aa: CASSRKGTGGNFPHQPQHF
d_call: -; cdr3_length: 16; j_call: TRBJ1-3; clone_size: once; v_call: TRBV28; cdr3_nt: TGTGCCAGCAGTGCGGGGCTTCCCGGCCCTGGAAACACCATATATTTT; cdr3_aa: CASSAGLPGPGNTIYF
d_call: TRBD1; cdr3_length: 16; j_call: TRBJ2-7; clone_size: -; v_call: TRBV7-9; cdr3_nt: TGTGCCAGCAGCCCGGCCACGGGGACAGGCAACTACGAGCAGTACTTC; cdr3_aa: CASSPATGTGNYEQYF
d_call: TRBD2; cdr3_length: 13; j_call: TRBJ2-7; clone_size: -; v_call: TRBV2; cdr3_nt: TGTGCCAGCAGCGGGGGGGGGTATCACGAGCAGTACTTC; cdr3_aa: CASSGGGYHEQYF
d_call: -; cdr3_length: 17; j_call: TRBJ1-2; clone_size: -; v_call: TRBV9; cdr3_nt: TGTGCCAGCAGCGCCGGCAGGGAGGGAATTTTAGGACATGGCTACACCTTC; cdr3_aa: CASSAGREGILGHGYTF
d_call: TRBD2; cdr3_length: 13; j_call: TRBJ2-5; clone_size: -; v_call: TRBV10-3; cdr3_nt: TGTGCCATCAGTACGGGGGGGGGAGAGACCCAGTACTTC; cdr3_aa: CAISTGGGETQYF
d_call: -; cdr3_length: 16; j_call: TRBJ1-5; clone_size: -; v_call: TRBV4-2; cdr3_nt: TGTGCCAGCAGCCCCGCTGGGGGGGATAGCAATCAGCCCCAGCATTTT; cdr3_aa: CASSPAGGDSNQPQHF
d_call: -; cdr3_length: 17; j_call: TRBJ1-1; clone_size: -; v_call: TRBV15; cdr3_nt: TGTGCCACCAGCAGAGATGCACAGGGCGTTAGAGGCACTGAAGCTTTCTTT; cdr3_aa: CATSRDAQGVRGTEAFF
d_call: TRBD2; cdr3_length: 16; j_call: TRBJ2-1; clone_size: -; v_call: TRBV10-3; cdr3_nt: TGTGCCATCAGTGAGTCATCGGCTAGCGGGAGCAATGAGCAGTTCTTC; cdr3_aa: CAISESSASGSNEQFF
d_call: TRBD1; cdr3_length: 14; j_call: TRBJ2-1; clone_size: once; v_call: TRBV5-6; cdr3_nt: TGTGCCAGCAGTTCCGGGACAGGTTACAATGAGCAGTTCTTC; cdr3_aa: CASSSGTGYNEQFF
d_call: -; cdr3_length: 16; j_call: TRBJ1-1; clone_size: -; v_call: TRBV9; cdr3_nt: TGTGCCAGCAGCGTAGAGGGACATTTTCCAACCACTGAAGCTTTCTTT; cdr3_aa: CASSVEGHFPTTEAFF
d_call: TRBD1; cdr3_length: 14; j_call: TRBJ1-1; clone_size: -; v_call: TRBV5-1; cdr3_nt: TGCGCCAGCAGCACCGGACAGGGAAGGACTGAAGCTTTCTTT; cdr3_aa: CASSTGQGRTEAFF
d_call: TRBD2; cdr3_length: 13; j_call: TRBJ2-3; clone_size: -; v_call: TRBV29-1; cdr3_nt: TGCAGCGTTTACGGCGGGAGGGGAGATACGCAGTATTTT; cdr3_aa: CSVYGGRGDTQYF
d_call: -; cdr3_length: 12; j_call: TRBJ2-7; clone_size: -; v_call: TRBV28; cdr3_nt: TGTGCCAGCAGTTTAGTAACCTACGAGCAGTACTTC; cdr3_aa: CASSLVTYEQYF
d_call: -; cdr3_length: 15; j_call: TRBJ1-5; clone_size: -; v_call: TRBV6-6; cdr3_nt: TGTGCCAGCAGTAAGCCGGACACCAGCAATCAGCCCCAGCATTTT; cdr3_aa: CASSKPDTSNQPQHF
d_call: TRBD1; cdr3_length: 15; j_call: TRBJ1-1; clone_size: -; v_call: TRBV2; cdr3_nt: TGTGCCAGCAGGACAGGGGGACACCCGAACACTGAAGCTTTCTTT; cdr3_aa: CASRTGGHPNTEAFF
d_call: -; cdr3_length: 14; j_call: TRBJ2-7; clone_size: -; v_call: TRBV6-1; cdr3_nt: TGTGCCAGCAGTGAAAACGGGGGAGTCGGAGAGCAGTACTTC; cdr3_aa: CASSENGGVGEQYF
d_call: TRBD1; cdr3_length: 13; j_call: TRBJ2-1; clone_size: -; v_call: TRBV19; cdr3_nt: TGTGCCAGTAGACAGGGGGCTGACAATGAGCAGTTCTTC; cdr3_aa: CASRQGADNEQFF
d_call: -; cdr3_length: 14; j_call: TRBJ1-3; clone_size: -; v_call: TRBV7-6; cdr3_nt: TGTGCCAGCAGCGGCCCGAACTCTGGAAACACCATATATTTT; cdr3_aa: CASSGPNSGNTIYF